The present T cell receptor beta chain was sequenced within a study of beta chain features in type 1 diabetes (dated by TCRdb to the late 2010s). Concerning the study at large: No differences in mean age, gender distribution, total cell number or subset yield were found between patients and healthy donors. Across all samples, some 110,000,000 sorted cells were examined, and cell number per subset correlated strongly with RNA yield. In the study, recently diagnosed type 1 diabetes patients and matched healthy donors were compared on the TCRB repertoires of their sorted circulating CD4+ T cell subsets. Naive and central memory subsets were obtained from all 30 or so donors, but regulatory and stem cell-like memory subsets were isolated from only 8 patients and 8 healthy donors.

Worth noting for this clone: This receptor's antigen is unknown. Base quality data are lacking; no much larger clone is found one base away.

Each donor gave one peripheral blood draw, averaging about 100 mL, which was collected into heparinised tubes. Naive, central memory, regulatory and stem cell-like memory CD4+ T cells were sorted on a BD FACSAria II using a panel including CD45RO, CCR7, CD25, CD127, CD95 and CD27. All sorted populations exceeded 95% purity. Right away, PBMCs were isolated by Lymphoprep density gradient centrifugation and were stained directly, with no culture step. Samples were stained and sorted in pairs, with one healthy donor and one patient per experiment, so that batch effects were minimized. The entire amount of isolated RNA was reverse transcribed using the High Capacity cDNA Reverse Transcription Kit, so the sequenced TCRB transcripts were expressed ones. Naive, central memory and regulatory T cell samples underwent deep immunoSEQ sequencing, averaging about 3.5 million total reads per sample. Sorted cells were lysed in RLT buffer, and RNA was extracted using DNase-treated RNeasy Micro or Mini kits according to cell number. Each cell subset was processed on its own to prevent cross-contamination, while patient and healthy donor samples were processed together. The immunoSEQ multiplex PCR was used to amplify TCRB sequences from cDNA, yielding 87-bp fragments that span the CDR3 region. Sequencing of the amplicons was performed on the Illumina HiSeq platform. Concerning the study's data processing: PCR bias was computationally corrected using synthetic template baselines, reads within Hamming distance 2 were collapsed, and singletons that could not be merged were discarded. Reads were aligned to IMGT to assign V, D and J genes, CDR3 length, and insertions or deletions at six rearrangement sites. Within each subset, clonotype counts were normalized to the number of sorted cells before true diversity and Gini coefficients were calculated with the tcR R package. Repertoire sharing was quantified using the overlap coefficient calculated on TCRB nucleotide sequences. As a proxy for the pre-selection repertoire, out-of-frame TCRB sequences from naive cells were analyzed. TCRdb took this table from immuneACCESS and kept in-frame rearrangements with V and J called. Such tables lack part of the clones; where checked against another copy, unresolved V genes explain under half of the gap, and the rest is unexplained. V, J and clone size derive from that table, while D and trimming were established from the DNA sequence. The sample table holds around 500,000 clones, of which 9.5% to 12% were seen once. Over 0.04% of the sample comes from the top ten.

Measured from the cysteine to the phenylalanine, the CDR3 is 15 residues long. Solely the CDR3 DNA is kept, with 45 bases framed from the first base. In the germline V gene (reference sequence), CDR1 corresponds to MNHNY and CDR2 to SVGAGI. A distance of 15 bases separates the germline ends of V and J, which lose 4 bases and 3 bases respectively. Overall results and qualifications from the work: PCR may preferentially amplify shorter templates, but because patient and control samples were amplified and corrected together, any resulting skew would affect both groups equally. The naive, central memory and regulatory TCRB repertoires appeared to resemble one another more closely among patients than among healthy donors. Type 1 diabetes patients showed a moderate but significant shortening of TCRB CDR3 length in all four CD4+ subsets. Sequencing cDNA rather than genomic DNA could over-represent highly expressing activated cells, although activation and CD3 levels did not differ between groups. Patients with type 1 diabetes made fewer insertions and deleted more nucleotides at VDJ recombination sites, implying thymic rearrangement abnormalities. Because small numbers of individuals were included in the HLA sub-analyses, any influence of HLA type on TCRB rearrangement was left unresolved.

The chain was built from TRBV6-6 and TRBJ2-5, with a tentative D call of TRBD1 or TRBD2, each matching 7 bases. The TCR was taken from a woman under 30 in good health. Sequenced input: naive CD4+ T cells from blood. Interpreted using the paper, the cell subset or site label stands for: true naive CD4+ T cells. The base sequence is TGTGCCAGCAGTTCAACGACAGGGAGGGAAGAGACCCAGTACTTC. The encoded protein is CASSSTTGREETQYF.